This TCR beta chain derives from a study of blood T cell repertoires in COVID-19. Looking at the study overall: Both acute and convalescent COVID-19 samples were obtained from the United States, Italy and Spain.

Methods used by the authors: Estimation of nucleated cell counts was performed using reference gene primer amplification. Sequencing was performed with immunoSEQ multiplex PCR; in TCRdb, only in-frame clones are kept and a portion is missing. From that table come the V and J calls and clone size; the DNA was used to work out D and trimming. The sample records around 150,000 clones, 85% being singletons. The sequenced material came from peripheral blood. The sequence was collected from a human donor with acute or convalescent COVID-19. The donor label of this sample is uncertain.

The CDR3 nucleotides read TGCGCCCGCGGAATCCGACAGGGACCCTACACTGAAGCTTTCTTT. Protein sequence: CARGIRQGPYTEAFF. V gene TRBV10-1 combines with J gene TRBJ1-1; 7 bases map to TRBD1. V shed 11 bases and J 3 bases; nucleotides not matched to a gene: 15. CDR1 WNHNN and CDR2 SYGVQD come from the germline V gene (reference sequence). The CDR3 length is 15 residues.